One and the same sample provided the 18 T cell receptor beta chains below, sequenced in a study of blood T cell repertoires in COVID-19. Some clones are missing from TCRdb's copy, which holds only in-frame ones; the method was immunoSEQ multiplex PCR. Of more than 25,000 clones detected, roughly 90% appear once; the ten largest clones hold under 0.7%. The sequenced sample consisted of peripheral blood. These receptors all come from a woman between 40 and 55 years old with active or convalescent COVID-19.

J is TRBJ2-1 and V is TRBV9; TRBD2 matches at 9 bases. The CDR3 is 15 residues long. The ends lost 2 bases at V and 5 bases at J; junction bases unmatched: 5. The germline CDR1 and CDR2 sequences are SGDLS and YYNGEE. The CDR3 nucleotides are TGTGCCAGCAGCGTCGCGGGAGGGGGGAACAATGAGCAGTTCTTC. Encoded protein: CASSVAGGGNNEQFF.

This chain connects TRBV5-6 to TRBJ1-3, with a tentative D call TRBD1 (5 bases). Per germline, CDR1 SGHDT and CDR2 YYEEEE. CDR3 size: 19 residues. V was clipped by 1 base and J by 2 bases, with 22 bases between them. The CDR3 DNA reads as TGTGCCAGCAGCTTGACCCGCACGAGGAGGGCAGGGCCTGGAAACACCATATATTTT. Its protein is CASSLTRTRRAGPGNTIYF.

The chain recombines TRBV19 with TRBJ1-3; TRBD1 is a possible D gene (5 bases). CDR1 is LNHDA and CDR2 is SQIVND in the germline V gene (reference sequence). The CDR3 is 17 residues long. Trimming took 8 bases from V and 0 from J, leaving 20 bases between them. This chain's CDR3 is CASSYLRGRNSGNTIYF. In DNA form, the CDR3 reads TGTGCCAGTTCCTACCTCCGGGGGAGGAACTCTGGAAACACCATATATTTT.

The V gene is TRBV7-9, the J gene TRBJ2-1, with 14 bases aligning to TRBD2. V lost 4 bases to trimming and J lost 4 bases; unmatched junction nucleotides: 6. The CDR3 is 17 residues long. Germline-derived CDR1 and CDR2 are SEHNR and FQNEAQ (reference sequence). The CDR3 DNA sequence: TGTGCCAGCAGCTATGGGACTAGCGGGAGTGGGTACAATGAGCAGTTCTTC. Its translation is CASSYGTSGSGYNEQFF.

This chain links TRBV9 with TRBJ2-1; TRBD2 agrees at 9 bases. CDR3 length equals 16 residues. Germline V lookup: CDR1 SGDLS, CDR2 YYNGEE. The V segment lost 3 bases and the J segment 4 bases; nucleotides outside the gene matches: 8. DNA of the CDR3: TGTGCCAGCAGCGGTGTAGCGGGGGTGGGGTACAATGAGCAGTTCTTC. It specifies CASSGVAGVGYNEQFF.

About this clone itself: The junction and the germline gene differ at one end; a read error may be behind it. This chain joins TRBV27 and TRBJ2-1; tentatively, D is TRBD2 (6 bases). Germline V gene sequence: CDR1 MNHEY, CDR2 SMNVEV (reference sequence). This CDR3 is 19 amino acids long. CDR3 in DNA: TGTGCCAGCAGTTTTCGGGGGTCCGGGCTTTATGTCTCCCACAATGAGCAGTTCTTC. It encodes CASSFRGSGLYVSHNEQFF.

V usage is TRBV7-8 and J usage is TRBJ2-7; a possible D gene is TRBD2 (6 bases). V was pared by 4 bases and J by 10 bases, with 17 bases between. CDR3 length: 13 residues. CDR1 and CDR2 from the germline V gene are SGHVS and FQNEAQ. In nucleotides, the CDR3 is TGTGCCAGCAGCTCCCAGACGCGGGGATCTCAGTACTTC. This gives the protein CASSSQTRGSQYF.

A single count supports this clone. J is TRBJ1-6 and V is TRBV6-1; tentatively, D is TRBD1 (6 bases). The V end was cut by 1 base, the J end by 2 bases, with 15 bases between. The CDR3 is 18 residues long. Germline V CDR1 and CDR2: MNHNS, SASEGT. CDR3 coding DNA: TGTGCCAGCAGTGAAGTGTTCGGGGGGGGCGCCTATAATTCACCCCTCCACTTT. It is translated as CASSEVFGGGAYNSPLHF.

This clone has more than one count but fewer than ten. The rearrangement uses TRBV2 and TRBJ1-6; D gene uncertain. The CDR3 is 16 residues long. Germline V gene lookup returns CDR1 SNHLY and CDR2 FYNNEI. V lost 6 bases and J lost 4, with 16 bases in between. The CDR3 nucleotides read TGTGCCAGCAGAGTTGGGTTTGAGGGTTATAATTCACCCCTCCACTTT. Translated: CASRVGFEGYNSPLHF.

The rearrangement uses TRBV7-2 and TRBJ1-5; 11 bases are a match to TRBD1. Germline-derived CDR1 and CDR2 are SGHTA and FQGNSA. The CDR3 has 18 residues. Trimming took 5 bases from V and 4 from J; bases not matched to a gene: 13. CDR3 region: CASSPPDRGRGYNQPQHF. CDR3 DNA: TGTGCCAGCAGCCCGCCGGACAGGGGGCGGGGGTATAATCAGCCCCAGCATTTT.

A few counts support this clone. J is TRBJ1-5 and V is TRBV5-8; no definite D call. Looked up from germline, CDR1 is SGHTS and CDR2 is YDEGEE. This CDR3 comprises 12 residues. V gave up 3 bases and J gave up 7 bases, with 8 bases separating them. In DNA form, the CDR3 reads TGTGCCAGCAGCTACAACAGCCAGCCCCAGCATTTT. Translated, it gives CASSYNSQPQHF.

V usage is TRBV29-1 and J usage is TRBJ2-5, with D possibly TRBD1 on 7 matching bases. The germline V gene has CDR1 SQVTM and CDR2 ANQGSEA. CDR3 length: 15 amino acids. The V end lost 6 bases, the J end lost 2 bases, and 19 bases lay between the germline ends. CDR3 sequence reads: CSVRQGRGVQETQYF. Here the CDR3 DNA reads TGCAGCGTCCGACAGGGAAGGGGGGTACAAGAGACCCAGTACTTC.

The chain carries TRBV7-2 and TRBJ2-5; the match to TRBD1 covers 7 bases. J was trimmed by 3 bases and V by 3 bases; bases with no gene match: 4. Per germline, CDR1 SGHTA and CDR2 FQGNSA. CDR3 length equals 14 residues. DNA for the CDR3: TGTGCCAGCAGCTTGCGGCAGGGGGAAGAGACCCAGTACTTC. Encoded protein: CASSLRQGEETQYF.

This clone was observed a handful of times. V is TRBV12-3 or TRBV12-4 and J is TRBJ2-7, with 9 nucleotides matching TRBD1. This CDR3 region has 13 residues. Trimming cost V 5 bases and J 3 bases; bases outside gene matches: 2. The CDR3 DNA sequence: TGTGCCAGCAGTGGGACAGGGTTCTACGAGCAGTACTTC. This sequence encodes CASSGTGFYEQYF.

The chain employs TRBV27 and TRBJ2-6; D call uncertain. Germline V gene sequence: CDR1 MNHEY, CDR2 SMNVEV (reference sequence). This CDR3 is 13 amino acids long. Trimming stripped 6 bases from V and 4 bases from J, with 7 bases between. CDR3 coding DNA: TGTGCCAGCAGGCCCGGGGGGGCCAACGTCCTGACTTTC. As protein: CASRPGGANVLTF.

J is TRBJ2-1 and V is TRBV29-1; 10 bases agree with TRBD1. With 6 bases clipped from V and 4 bases from J, the junction kept 6 bases outside the gene matches. CDR3 length: 14 amino acids. Per the germline V gene, CDR1 is SQVTM and CDR2 is ANQGSEA. The DNA for the CDR3 is TGCAGCGTCGGCCGGGACAGGGGATACAATGAGCAGTTCTTC. It encodes CSVGRDRGYNEQFF.

The V and J genes are TRBV13 and TRBJ2-7; 8 bases fit TRBD1. The CDR3 length is 15 residues. The ends lost 2 bases at V and 3 bases at J; junction bases unmatched: 6. Germline V gives CDR1 PRHDT, CDR2 FYEKMQ (reference sequence). The CDR3 region has the DNA TGTGCCAGCAGCTTAAGCCCCGGACAGGGCTACGAGCAGTACTTC. Its protein product is CASSLSPGQGYEQYF.

The rearrangement joins TRBV7-6 to TRBJ1-4, with TRBD1 identical over 8 bases. V lost 5 bases, J lost 0 bases, and 14 bases stayed unmatched. Germline assignment: CDR1 SGHVS and CDR2 FNYEAQ. This CDR3 spans 19 amino acids. Here the CDR3 reads CASSAAWAGGEATNEKLFF. Written as DNA, the CDR3 is TGTGCCAGCAGCGCCGCGTGGGCAGGGGGCGAAGCAACTAATGAAAAACTGTTTTTT.